This T cell receptor beta chain came from a study of T cell repertoires in cytomegalovirus infection. Study-wide findings and caveats: Carriers of CMV and the relevant HLA type were discriminated by public TCR beta frequency.

TCRdb fed the reads into MiXCR, producing one record per CDR3 protein. The data hold approximately 600,000 distinct CDR3 sequences, with under 45% observed a single time. The CDR3 is made up of 15 amino acids. Per germline, CDR1 MNHNY and CDR2 SVGAGI (reference sequence). Trimming removed 9 bases from V and 5 bases from J; junction bases left unmatched: 9. Details on this clonotype: What it binds is unknown.

The source of this sequence is a human donor in good health (CMV status not recorded). Some clones in this sample may be carry-over from other donors' samples. V usage is TRBV6-6 and J usage is TRBJ2-3, with TRBD2 matching 12 bases. The sequencing used cultured PBMCs, collected from culture after CMV antigen stimulation. The CDR3 region is CASTPSGGAVDTQYF. The CDR3 nucleotides are TGTGCCAGTACCCCTAGCGGGGGGGCCGTAGATACGCAGTATTTT.